The 20 T cell receptor beta chains given below trace back to one sample, sequenced in a study of regulatory T cells in long-lasting Graves disease. CDR3-region Arm-PCR and iRepertoire HTBI primers produced the TCR beta libraries. Each CDR3 protein is one row after TCRdb ran MiXCR on the multiplex PCR reads. The sample includes roughly 560,000 distinct CDR3 sequences, around 16% of them seen just once. Documented time point: newly diagnosed GD, antithyroid drugs for less than 3 months. PBMC RNA served as the TCR library source. These same records also appear under a second study, on T cells in Graves' hyperthyroidism and ophthalmopathy.

The sequencing used peripheral blood mononuclear cells (PBMCs), collected at new diagnosis, from a patient treated with antithyroid drugs. Receptors originate from a woman aged 40-65 years with Graves disease.

The chain has TRBV7-9 and TRBJ1-2, with D perhaps matching TRBD1 (6 bases). The CDR3 loop spans 15 amino acids. Germline-derived CDR1 and CDR2 are SEHNR and FQNEAQ (reference sequence). The V gene lost 0 bases and the J gene lost 4 bases, with 12 bases spanning the gap. DNA for the CDR3: TGTGCCAGCAGCTTAGCCCCAGACAGGCTCTATGGCTACACCTTC. This translates into CASSLAPDRLYGYTF. Full variable domain (missing parts from reference TRBV7-9 and TRBJ1-2): DTGVSQNPRHKITKRGQNVTFRCDPISEHNRLYWYRQTLGQGPEFLTYFQNEAQLEKSRLLSDRFSAERPKGSFSTLEIQRTEQGDSAMYLCASSLAPDRLYGYTFGSGTRLTVV.

This clonotype was counted between two and nine times. The chain links TRBV5-6 to TRBJ2-1; D assignment may be TRBD1 or TRBD2 (5 bases each). The CDR3 spans 14 residues. V shed 0 bases and J shed 15 bases, with 19 bases lying between them. Germline CDR1 SGHDT, CDR2 YYEEEE. The CDR3 sequence is CASSLESWDGSSFF. CDR3 sequence (DNA): TGTGCCAGCAGCTTGGAGTCGTGGGACGGCTCTTCGTTCTTC.

This clonotype was seen more than once but under ten times. J is TRBJ1-4 and V is TRBV4-1; D call uncertain. V was clipped by 4 bases and J by 3 bases, with 9 bases between them. Germline CDR1 reads MGHRA; CDR2 reads YSYEKL. The CDR3 sequence is 14 residues long. The CDR3 DNA sequence: TGCGCCAGCAGCCCCGAGTCCTCTAATGAAAAACTGTTTTTT. It yields the protein CASSPESSNEKLFF.

This clonotype was observed a handful of times. The chain links TRBV7-9 to TRBJ2-2; TRBD1 or TRBD2 may be the D gene (5 bases each). Trimming removed 0 bases at V and 5 bases at J, with 7 bases between. Germline V gives CDR1 SEHNR, CDR2 FQNEAQ (reference sequence). The CDR3 has 14 amino acids. CDR3 amino acids: CASSLAGVTGELFF. For the CDR3, the DNA is TGTGCCAGCAGCTTAGCGGGGGTTACCGGGGAGCTGTTTTTT.

This clonotype was counted ten times or more. This CDR3 is CSVSWGVLDTEAFF. The CDR3 region has the DNA TGCAGCGTTTCGTGGGGCGTATTGGACACTGAAGCTTTCTTT. The genes are TRBV29-1 and TRBJ1-1, with a possible D match to TRBD1 (5 bases). The germline CDR1 and CDR2 sequences are SQVTM and ANQGSEA. Trimming stripped 5 bases from V and 3 bases from J, with 16 bases between. The CDR3 consists of 14 residues.

This clonotype was counted at least ten times. V gene TRBV6-1 combines with J gene TRBJ2-5, with TRBD1 identical over 10 bases. Germline V CDR1 and CDR2: MNHNS, SASEGT. The CDR3 consists of 13 residues. Germline trimming cut 6 bases from V and 6 bases from J; bases unmatched to any gene: 4. The CDR3 DNA is TGTGCCAGCAGGGGACAGGGGCCGCAGACCCAGTACTTC. This encodes CASRGQGPQTQYF.

The chain recombines TRBV19 with TRBJ2-5; D remains unclear. Looked up from germline, CDR1 is LNHDA and CDR2 is SQIVND (reference sequence). V was shortened by 5 bases and J by 2 bases, with 18 bases between the two germline ends. The CDR3 consists of 16 residues. The CDR3 is CASSRATPGAQETQYF. The CDR3 DNA reads as TGTGCCAGTAGTCGGGCTACCCCAGGAGCTCAAGAGACCCAGTACTTC.

Notes on this clonotype: Given a much more abundant clone one base away, this may be a read error. The genes are TRBV7-8 and TRBJ2-7, with a tentative D call TRBD1 (5 bases). The germline V and J ends were trimmed by 1 base and 7 bases, with 14 bases remaining between them. This CDR3 has 14 amino acids. Germline lookup yields CDR1 SGHVS and CDR2 FQNEAQ. The CDR3 region has the DNA TGTGCCAGCAGCTTAGTCTGGAAACCAGGGGAGCAGTACTTC. Translation: CASSLVWKPGEQYF.

This clonotype came up a few times. The chain recombines TRBV5-5 with TRBJ2-7; possible D gene TRBD1, 5 bases. Trimming took 4 bases from V and 0 from J, leaving 11 bases between them. There are 14 residues in the CDR3. Germline loops: CDR1 SGHKS, CDR2 YYEKEE (reference sequence). In DNA, the CDR3 is TGTGCCAGCAGCCGACAGTCGAGCTCCTACGAGCAGTACTTC. Its protein is CASSRQSSSYEQYF.

This clonotype was seen repeatedly, ten times or more. This chain links TRBV5-1 with TRBJ2-7; D is perhaps TRBD2 (5 bases). Trimming removed 0 bases at V and 5 bases at J, with 15 bases between. The CDR3 is 15 amino acids. Per the germline V gene, CDR1 is SGHRS and CDR2 is YFSETQ. CDR3 DNA sequence: TGCGCCAGCAGCTTGGCAGGCCCAATCGGGGACGAGCAGTACTTC. It specifies CASSLAGPIGDEQYF.

The chain recombines TRBV20-1 with TRBJ2-5; 10 nucleotides line up with TRBD2. With V trimmed by 1 base and J by 1 base, 3 bases remained unmatched. The CDR3 is made up of 15 amino acids. Germline values: CDR1 DFQATT, CDR2 SNEGSKA (reference sequence). CDR3 sequence reads: CSARALAGGQETQYF. In DNA, the CDR3 is TGCAGTGCTAGAGCCTTAGCGGGGGGCCAAGAGACCCAGTACTTC.

V and J are TRBV19 and TRBJ1-2; D perhaps matches TRBD1 (5 bases). This CDR3 is 15 amino acids long. Trimming stripped 1 base from V and 4 bases from J, with 13 bases between. Germline V gene data show CDR1 as LNHDA and CDR2 as SQIVND (reference sequence). CDR3 loop: CASSIASIRVYGYTF. The DNA of the CDR3 is TGTGCCAGTAGTATAGCGTCCATCAGGGTCTATGGCTACACCTTC.

The chain combines TRBV29-1 with TRBJ2-1, with TRBD2 identical over 8 bases. Trimming cost V 4 bases and J 7 bases; bases outside gene matches: 15. Germline lookup yields CDR1 SQVTM and CDR2 ANQGSEA. CDR3 length: 16 amino acids. The CDR3 coding sequence is TGCAGCGTTGTTCCGGGCGGGGGGACGGCGGCGAATGAGCAGTTCTTC. Protein product: CSVVPGGGTAANEQFF.

The rearrangement joins TRBV2 to TRBJ1-4, with D possibly matching TRBD1 (5 bases). The germline V gene has CDR1 SNHLY and CDR2 FYNNEI. V shed 6 bases and J shed 3 bases, with 17 bases lying between them. The CDR3 has 16 residues. The CDR3 DNA follows: TGTGCCAGCAGAGTTATCAGGGCTAGCTCTAATGAAAAACTGTTTTTT. It translates to CASRVIRASSNEKLFF.

This clonotype was seen many times. The V call is TRBV3-1, the J call TRBJ2-3, with D unclear. Trimming took off 4 bases at V and 3 bases at J, with 11 bases between the two ends. The CDR3 sequence is 14 residues long. The germline V gene has CDR1 LGHDT and CDR2 YNNKEL (reference sequence). The CDR3 protein is CASSPWSPTDTQYF. CDR3 DNA sequence: TGTGCCAGCAGCCCTTGGAGCCCAACAGATACGCAGTATTTT.

This clonotype was counted only a few times. The chain couples TRBV20-1 to TRBJ1-5; the match to TRBD1 covers 10 bases. This CDR3 spans 13 amino acids. Unmatched junction bases numbered 6, after V lost 6 bases and J lost 7 bases. CDR1 is DFQATT and CDR2 is SNEGSKA in the germline V gene (reference sequence). Here the CDR3 reads CSATGTGEQPQHF. The CDR3 region has the DNA TGCAGTGCAACCGGGACAGGGGAACAGCCCCAGCATTTT.

This clonotype was counted ten times or more. The chain joins TRBV7-3 to TRBJ2-1, with D perhaps TRBD1 (5 bases). V lost 6 bases to trimming and J lost 8 bases, with 14 bases between them. This CDR3 contains 13 residues. Germline V gives CDR1 SGHTA, CDR2 FQGTGA. Here the CDR3 DNA reads TGTGCCAGCAGTCAAAGCTGGGGCGATGAGCAGTTCTTC. Translating gives CASSQSWGDEQFF.

This clonotype has more than one count but fewer than ten. This chain uses TRBV4-1 with TRBJ2-3, with D possibly being TRBD2 (6 bases). Germline V gene data show CDR1 as MGHRA and CDR2 as YSYEKL. Deletions cut 0 bases from V and 0 bases from J, with 10 bases between. The CDR3 contains 16 residues. CDR3 residues: CASSQDARGSTDTQYF. DNA of the CDR3: TGCGCCAGCAGCCAAGATGCGCGGGGTAGCACAGATACGCAGTATTTT.

This clonotype occurred many times. The chain combines TRBV7-9 with TRBJ2-1; no clear D gene. Looked up from germline, CDR1 is SEHNR and CDR2 is FQNEAQ (reference sequence). V was clipped by 4 bases and J by 9 bases, with 7 bases between them. CDR3 length: 11 residues. CDR3 DNA: TGTGCCAGCAGCTCTTCCTTTGAGCAGTTCTTC. Translated: CASSSSFEQFF.

This clonotype was recorded a few times. The chain links TRBV5-1 to TRBJ2-1; either TRBD1 or TRBD2 may fit D (6 bases each). The CDR3 is 15 residues long. Trimming cost V 1 base and J 2 bases, with 10 bases left between them. CDR1 is SGHRS, CDR2 YFSETQ, per germline. This chain's CDR3 is CASSLNGGTYNEQFF. The CDR3 coding sequence is TGCGCCAGCAGCTTGAACGGGGGCACCTACAATGAGCAGTTCTTC.